A selection of T cell receptor beta chains follows, all from one sample in a study of blood T cell repertoires in COVID-19. Produced via immunoSEQ multiplex PCR; TCRdb's table is partial and in-frame only. Of 120,000 or so clones listed, about 90% are singletons. Sequencing was done on a sample of peripheral blood. The receptors were gathered from a woman between 50 and 59 years old with active or convalescent COVID-19. Each CDR3 is given with its conserved first and last residue. Fields, in order: clone size, V gene, J gene, D gene, CDR3 DNA, CDR3 protein. The D gene is left open where the match is weak. The size field is filled for only some rows; it gives once, few, many or a size class.

.	TRBV18	TRBJ2-1	TRBD1	TGTGCCAGCTCACCAATTTCCCAGGGGGCGTTCAGCAATGAGCAGTTCTTC	CASSPISQGAFSNEQFF
.	TRBV7-2	TRBJ2-7	TRBD1	TGTGCCAGCAGCTTAGAGACAGGGACCTACGAGCAGTACTTC	CASSLETGTYEQYF
.	TRBV4-1	TRBJ2-7	.	TGCGCCAGCAGCCAATTGACAGGCACGACCTACGAGCAGTACTTC	CASSQLTGTTYEQYF
.	TRBV28	TRBJ1-4	TRBD1	TGTGCCAGCAGGCGCCAGGGGGTGGAAAAACTGTTTTTT	CASRRQGVEKLFF
.	TRBV10-3	TRBJ2-2	TRBD2	TGTGCCATCAGTGGACTAGCGGGAGACACCGGGGAGCTGTTTTTT	CAISGLAGDTGELFF
.	TRBV18	TRBJ1-5	.	TGTGCCAGCTCCCCCGGGAGGGGGGAGCCCCAGCATTTT	CASSPGRGEPQHF
once	TRBV7-2	TRBJ2-3	TRBD2	TGTGCCAGCAGCACCGGGACTAGCGGGGCCACAGATACGCAGTATTTT	CASSTGTSGATDTQYF
.	TRBV30	TRBJ1-5	TRBD1	TGTGCCTGGAGTCCGACAGGGGTTCAGCCCCAGCATTTT	CAWSPTGVQPQHF
.	TRBV5-6	TRBJ2-3	.	TGTGCCAGCAGCTTGGTTTCCTTGAGCACAGATACGCAGTATTTT	CASSLVSLSTDTQYF
once	TRBV2	TRBJ1-2	TRBD1	TGTGCCAGCAGTGAATATGCGACAGGGGGAGGCTACACCTTC	CASSEYATGGGYTF
.	TRBV3-1/TRBV3-2	TRBJ1-1	.	TGTGCCAGCACTCACTCCCCAGGGATTGAAGCTTTCTTT	CASTHSPGIEAFF
.	TRBV28	TRBJ1-6	.	TGTGCCAGCAGTCCCCAGGGCTTTTCACCCCTCCACTTT	CASSPQGFSPLHF
.	TRBV4-1	TRBJ1-5	.	TGCGCCAGCAGCCAAGGGGCAGGCTTTAGCAATCAGCCCCAGCATTTT	CASSQGAGFSNQPQHF
.	TRBV5-5	TRBJ2-7	.	TGTGCCAGCAGCACCCGAGAGGGTGAGCAGTACTTC	CASSTREGEQYF
.	TRBV28	TRBJ1-6	.	TGTGCCAGCACCCGGGGGGATTCACCCCTCCACTTT	CASTRGDSPLHF
.	TRBV5-1	TRBJ2-3	TRBD2	TGCGCCAGCAGCCTGGAGGGACTAGCGATCCCAGATACGCAGTATTTT	CASSLEGLAIPDTQYF
.	TRBV6-2/TRBV6-3	TRBJ2-1	.	TGTGCCAGCAGTTGGCCTAGTTACAATGAGCAGTTCTTC	CASSWPSYNEQFF
.	TRBV6-5	TRBJ2-1	.	TGTGCCAGCAGTCGGTTGGGCGGGCATGAGCAGTTCTTC	CASSRLGGHEQFF
few	TRBV3-1/TRBV3-2	TRBJ1-1	.	TGTGCCAGCACCCTGATGGGGAGGTCCACTGAAGCTTTCTTT	CASTLMGRSTEAFF
.	TRBV4-3	TRBJ1-2	TRBD1	TGCGCCAGCAGCCCCGACAGGGTGCACTATGGCTACACCTTC	CASSPDRVHYGYTF
once	TRBV12-3/TRBV12-4	TRBJ1-2	.	TGTGCCAGCAGTATTATAAGGGGGAGAGGCTACACCTTC	CASSIIRGRGYTF
.	TRBV19	TRBJ2-5	.	TGTGCCAGTAGTACGAGCCCGGAGACCCAGTACTTC	CASSTSPETQYF
.	TRBV4-3	TRBJ2-2	TRBD2	TGCGCCAGCAGCCAAGATACTGCGGGAGGGCCGACCGGGGAGCTGTTTTTT	CASSQDTAGGPTGELFF
.	TRBV6-4	TRBJ2-5	.	TGTGCCAGCAGTGACGCTCGACAGACACAAGAGACCCAGTACTTC	CASSDARQTQETQYF
.	TRBV6-4	TRBJ2-3	.	TGTGCCAGCAGTGACCCTACCAGGGGCCGTAGCACAGATACGCAGTATTTT	CASSDPTRGRSTDTQYF
.	TRBV10-3	TRBJ2-3	TRBD1	TGTGCCATCAGGAGACAGGGCAGCACAGATACGCAGTATTTT	CAIRRQGSTDTQYF
.	TRBV7-2	TRBJ1-1	.	TGTGCCAGCAGCTTAGAGAAGGGGGGGGAAGCTTTCTTT	CASSLEKGGEAFF
.	TRBV4-3	TRBJ2-1	.	TGCGCCAGCAGCCAAGCCCGGGACTCCAACTCCTACAATGAGCAGTTCTTC	CASSQARDSNSYNEQFF
.	TRBV2	TRBJ2-7	.	TGTGCCAGCAGTTTCGGGGGAAGCTCCTACGAGCAGTACTTC	CASSFGGSSYEQYF
few	TRBV18	TRBJ2-7	.	TGTGCCAGCTCACCACGAGGCACGTCGGTCGAGCAGTACTTC	CASSPRGTSVEQYF
.	TRBV7-8	TRBJ1-5	.	TGTGCCAGCTCCGCAGGGGATAAAGATCAGCCCCAGCATTTT	CASSAGDKDQPQHF
.	TRBV30	TRBJ2-6	.	TGTGCCTCGACGACAGGACTCCCCTCTGGGGCCAACGTCCTGACTTTC	CASTTGLPSGANVLTF
.	TRBV4-1	TRBJ2-5	TRBD1	TGCGCCAGCAGCCACCGACAGGGCTCCCAGAAGGAGACCCAGTACTTC	CASSHRQGSQKETQYF
.	TRBV7-9	TRBJ2-5	TRBD2	TGTGCCAGCAGCCCCGGAGGACTAGCGGTTCGTGAGACCCAGTACTTC	CASSPGGLAVRETQYF
.	TRBV5-5	TRBJ1-6	.	TGTGCCAGCAGCTTGGCTCATTCAGGGGATTCACCCCTCCACTTT	CASSLAHSGDSPLHF
.	TRBV2	TRBJ1-5	.	TGTGCCAGCAATGATCAAGGAAAAGGGGCCCAGCATTTT	CASNDQGKGAQHF
.	TRBV7-2	TRBJ2-2	.	TGTGCCAGCAGCTCGGCAGGGACCGGGGAGCTGTTTTTT	CASSSAGTGELFF
.	TRBV24-1	TRBJ2-3	TRBD1	TGTGCCACCAGTCCCCAAAGGGGGCCCCTAGCCTTCACAGATACGCAGTATTTT	CATSPQRGPLAFTDTQYF
.	TRBV5-1	TRBJ2-7	.	TGCGCCAGCAGCTTGGGGACAAACTACGAGCAGTACTTC	CASSLGTNYEQYF
.	TRBV2	TRBJ1-6	.	TGTGCCAGCAGCCAAGGACAAAGGAATTCACCCCTCCACTTT	CASSQGQRNSPLHF
.	TRBV5-6	TRBJ1-5	.	TGTGCCAGCAGCTGGGGCCGGAATCAGCCCCAGCATTTT	CASSWGRNQPQHF
once	TRBV27	TRBJ1-6	.	TGTGCCAGCAGTTTATCCAGGGCTTCACCCCTCCACTTT	CASSLSRASPLHF
.	TRBV24-1	TRBJ2-3	TRBD2	TGTGCCACCCGGCGAGGGACTAGCGGGAGGGCAGGCACAGATACGCAGTATTTT	CATRRGTSGRAGTDTQYF
.	TRBV18	TRBJ1-6	.	TGTGCCAGCTCCACCGGACTTAATTCACCCCTCCACTTT	CASSTGLNSPLHF
once	TRBV27	TRBJ2-7	TRBD1	TGTGCCAGCAGTAGAGAGACAGGGGCTGGGTACGAGCAGTACTTC	CASSRETGAGYEQYF